This TCR beta chain was recorded in a study of blood T cells in healthy people across ages. Regarding the study as a whole: Estimates of total diversity, which came from one million sequenced T cells, were considered to be underestimates. The recorded TCR beta diversity per million T cells decreased in a roughly linear manner with age.

Through a sample-barcoded 5' primer and a J-beta primer mix, a second PCR was run for about 6 to 12 cycles. One entry per CDR3 protein results from TCRdb running MiXCR on the 5' RACE reads. The table shows around 1.5 million distinct CDR3 sequences, with around 39% occurring only once. Worth noting for this clonotype: Antigen: not known.

The CDR3 consists of 13 residues. V was cut by 4 bases and J by 1 base, with 8 bases left in between. Per the germline V gene, CDR1 is SGHDT and CDR2 is YYEEEE. The sequence came from a woman between 18 and 29 years old in good health. Sequencing used blood. The chain carries TRBV5-6 and TRBJ1-1, with D hard to call. The CDR3 loop reads CASSKHGNTEAFF. The DNA of the CDR3 is TGTGCCAGCAGCAAACACGGGAACACTGAAGCTTTCTTT.